This TCR beta chain was obtained from a study of T cell clonotyping in hematopoietic cell transplantation (dated by TCRdb to about 2021). About the full investigation: A total of 110 to 150 blood samples were collected in the study from roughly 33 consecutive transplant recipients and their related donors. Patients were recruited between late 2015 and 2017 and followed until late 2020 or death.

For TCR beta sequencing, blood samples came from the related transplant donors. Nuclei Lysis Solution was used to extract genomic DNA from fresh or cryopreserved unfractionated peripheral blood mononuclear cells. Study-wide findings and limitations: Broader posttransplant TCR repertoire diversity was predicted by donor and pretransplant recipient Inverse Simpson Index values. Only a small fraction of recipient repertoires overlapped donor repertoires, with over 95% appearing de novo at the given depth. The sample size was limited, and CD4 and CD8 repertoire contributions could not be separated because cells were not sorted. A decrease in recipient TCR diversity was observed after transplant, and a progressive increase in pathologically expanded clonotypes was seen from day 30 to day 180.

With regard to this clone: Its antigen remains unidentified. Base qualities are not recorded, but no much larger clone differs from it by a single base.

TCR beta CDR3 regions were amplified from genomic DNA with the immunoSEQ assay, a bias-controlled multiplex PCR using V- and J-specific primers. In a second PCR step, a proprietary barcode and Illumina adapter sequences were attached to the CDR3 amplicons. CDR3 libraries were sequenced on an Illumina MiSeq instrument. Regarding the original processing steps: Export and quality control were performed with immunoSEQ Analyzer 3.0, and downstream analyses were performed with R Bioconductor and Immunarch. Repertoire metrics were calculated using only productive rearrangements within the normalized downsampled data set. Clonotypes larger than 5 templates in the normalized cohort were defined as pathologically expanded. The Inverse Simpson Index was used to measure repertoire diversity. CMV-specificity analyses were carried out on the non-normalized data set to capture all clonotypes. TCRdb mirrors the immuneACCESS table, restricted to in-frame sequences. Some clones are absent from its copies; in checked studies, under half trace to an unresolved V gene, and the reason for the others is unknown. V, J and clone size are those of that table, while D and trimming were read from the DNA. Counted in this sample were roughly 11,000 clones; 80% to 90% of them appeared once. Approximately 3.6% of the sample comes from the top ten.

Measured from the cysteine to the phenylalanine, the CDR3 is 14 residues long. CDR3 DNA is the only sequence kept; it has 42 bases, read in frame from the first base. The CDR1 and CDR2 encoded by the germline V gene (reference sequence) are LNHDA and SQIVND. V is pared back by 1 base and J by 2 bases, with 8 bases lying between the germline termini. The receptor was isolated from a human donor who either received an allogeneic hematopoietic cell transplant for a myeloid malignancy or was a related donor (not recorded which). Some clones in this sample may be carry-over from other donors' samples. This receptor chain uses TRBV19 and TRBJ1-2, with no D gene named confidently. The sequencing sample was made of peripheral blood mononuclear cells. The bases are TGTGCCAGTAGTATAGCCGGGATCAACTATGGCTACACCTTC. Translated, it reads CASSIAGINYGYTF. The CDR3, completed at both ends by the reference TRBV19 and TRBJ1-2 genes, gives the full variable domain DGGITQSPKYLFRKEGQNVTLSCEQNLNHDAMYWYRQDPGQGLRLIYYSQIVNDFQKGDIAEGYSVSREKKESFPLTVTSAQKNPTAFYLCASSIAGINYGYTFGSGTRLTVV.